This T cell receptor (beta chain) was identified in a study of T cell responses to AZD1222 COVID-19 vaccine. Using immunoSEQ multiplex PCR, the repertoire was profiled, and TCRdb retains in-frame clones only, with some absent. The repertoire has approximately 180,000 clones, around nine tenths of them found once; the top ten carry around 8%. CDR1 and CDR2 (germline): SSHAT, FNYEAQ (reference sequence). Trimming at V came to 5 bases and at J to 5 bases, leaving 8 bases not matched to a gene. The length of the CDR3 is 14 residues. Source: peripheral blood, taken on day 0 of AZD1222 vaccination. The receptor was isolated from an adult in good health. The gene calls are TRBV7-7 and TRBJ2-5; the match to TRBD2 covers 7 bases. For the CDR3, the DNA is TGTGCCAGCAGCCCCGGGGGGTACTCGGAGACCCAGTACTTC. Its translation is CASSPGGYSETQYF.